Shown below are 26 T cell receptor beta chains from a single sample sequenced in a study of T-cell reconstitution after alpha-beta-depleted transplantation in children. Unique molecular identifiers featured in how the TCRbeta library was prepared. Each CDR3 protein gets one entry after TCRdb re-called the PCR reads with MiXCR. The table lists around 450,000 distinct CDR3 sequences, approximately 10% of them singletons, with just over 2% in the top ten. Source: PBMCs, taken before TCRalphabeta/CD19-depleted stem cell transplant. The receptor set was obtained from a child under 10 years old with inherited bone marrow failure, due to receive a stem cell transplant.

This clonotype came up many times. The chain joins TRBV29-1 to TRBJ2-7; 8 bases align to TRBD1. The germline V gene encodes CDR1 SQVTM and CDR2 ANQGSEA. V was pared by 5 bases and J by 2 bases, with 2 bases of the junction left unmatched. The CDR3 sequence is 12 residues long. CDR3 sequence reads: CSVIRGPYEQYF. The CDR3 nucleotides read TGCAGCGTTATCAGGGGGCCCTACGAGCAGTACTTC.

This clonotype has a handful of counts. The CDR3 spells CASSTGVMFKVQQYF. The CDR3 DNA reads as TGTGCCAGCAGCACCGGGGTGATGTTTAAGGTCCAGCAGTACTTC. The chain links TRBV5-5 to TRBJ2-7, with D possibly matching TRBD2 (5 bases). The CDR3 has 15 residues. Germline CDR1 and CDR2: SGHKS and YYEKEE (reference sequence). V lost 4 bases, J lost 8 bases, and 22 bases lay in between.

The chain has TRBV30 and TRBJ1-2, with D possibly TRBD1 on 5 matching bases. V was cut by 0 bases and J by 7 bases, with 12 bases left in between. The germline V gene has CDR1 GTSNPN and CDR2 SVGIG (reference sequence). The CDR3 is 13 amino acids. CDR3 residues: CAWSVGADLGYTF. The CDR3 region has the DNA TGTGCCTGGAGTGTAGGGGCTGACCTTGGCTACACCTTC.

In this sample, this clonotype turned up many times. The chain links TRBV4-2 to TRBJ2-5; 9 bases agree with TRBD2. The CDR3 has 15 residues. The junction had 5 bases not matched to a gene; V was cut back by 4 bases and J by 2 bases. In germline, CDR1 is LGHNA, CDR2 YNFKEQ. DNA for the CDR3: TGTGCCAGCAGCCCCGCTAGCGGGACGCAAGAGACCCAGTACTTC. Translated, it gives CASSPASGTQETQYF.

This clonotype has ten or more counts. This sequence joins TRBV27 and TRBJ2-1, with 13 bases lining up with TRBD2. Trimming took 6 bases from V and 8 from J; bases not matched to a gene: 7. There are 15 residues in the CDR3. The germline gives CDR1 MNHEY, CDR2 SMNVEV (reference sequence). The CDR3 DNA follows: TGTGCCAGCAGGCCACTAGCGGGAGGGCGGGATGAGCAGTTCTTC. Translating it yields CASRPLAGGRDEQFF.

V usage is TRBV27 and J usage is TRBJ2-2; 9 nucleotides agree with TRBD2. The junction had 5 bases not matched to a gene; V was cut back by 6 bases and J by 6 bases. Germline values: CDR1 MNHEY, CDR2 SMNVEV (reference sequence). This CDR3 comprises 14 residues. The CDR3 reads CASRPVAGAGELFF. CDR3 coding DNA: TGTGCCAGCAGACCGGTAGCGGGAGCCGGGGAGCTGTTTTTT.

The table lists this clonotype with many counts. The chain recombines TRBV12-3 or TRBV12-4 with TRBJ2-3; D uncertain. The V gene lost 3 bases and the J gene lost 3 bases, with 7 bases spanning the gap. This CDR3 comprises 13 residues. For the CDR3, the DNA is TGTGCCAGCAGTTTCCTCGCGACAGATACGCAGTATTTT. Translating gives CASSFLATDTQYF.

This clonotype was picked up many times. The rearrangement uses TRBV20-1 and TRBJ2-7; D is uncertain. The V gene lost 1 base and the J gene lost 2 bases, with 6 bases spanning the gap. Looked up from germline, CDR1 is DFQATT and CDR2 is SNEGSKA (reference sequence). CDR3 length: 12 amino acids. The CDR3 region is CSARVSTYEQYF. CDR3 coding DNA: TGCAGTGCTAGAGTGTCTACCTACGAGCAGTACTTC.

This clonotype has a handful of counts. The CDR3 DNA sequence: TGTGCCAGCACCATCGGACAGGGGGCCATCCACGAGCAGTACTTC. Protein product: CASTIGQGAIHEQYF. The chain carries TRBV7-9 and TRBJ2-7, with TRBD1 matching 11 bases. CDR1 and CDR2 from the germline V gene are SEHNR and FQNEAQ (reference sequence). The CDR3 runs to 15 residues. Germline trimming cut 7 bases from V and 5 bases from J; bases unmatched to any gene: 10.

In its sample, this clonotype was seen many times. The chain has TRBV5-1 and TRBJ2-7; 9 bases agree with TRBD1. Trimming cost V 4 bases and J 3 bases; bases outside gene matches: 8. CDR1 is SGHRS and CDR2 is YFSETQ in the germline V gene. This CDR3 has 15 amino acids. This CDR3 is CASSLRDREGYEQYF. The CDR3 nucleotides read TGCGCCAGCAGCCTCCGGGACAGGGAGGGCTACGAGCAGTACTTC.

Only a few counts were recorded for this clonotype. The chain joins TRBV7-9 to TRBJ2-3; D ambiguous. The CDR3 is 14 residues long. Per the germline V gene, CDR1 is SEHNR and CDR2 is FQNEAQ (reference sequence). V was clipped by 2 bases and J by 4 bases, with 10 bases between them. The CDR3 here is CASSLSLSSDTQYF. The CDR3 bases are TGTGCCAGCAGCTTAAGTCTCTCCTCAGATACGCAGTATTTT. Variable domain in full (rest from reference TRBV7-9 and TRBJ2-3): DTGVSQNPRHKITKRGQNVTFRCDPISEHNRLYWYRQTLGQGPEFLTYFQNEAQLEKSRLLSDRFSAERPKGSFSTLEIQRTEQGDSAMYLCASSLSLSSDTQYFGPGTRLTVL.

This clonotype showed up just a few times. The chain uses TRBV20-1 and TRBJ2-2, with D possibly TRBD1 on 6 matching bases. Trimming removed 4 bases from V and 8 bases from J, with 11 bases in between. CDR3 size: 12 residues. Germline V gene lookup returns CDR1 DFQATT and CDR2 SNEGSKA (reference sequence). The CDR3 is CSANRDWGELFF. In nucleotides, the CDR3 is TGCAGTGCTAACAGGGATTGGGGGGAGCTGTTTTTT.

This clonotype was detected a few times. The V and J genes are TRBV4-3 and TRBJ1-2; D is uncertain. The V gene lost 0 bases and the J gene lost 5 bases, with 16 bases spanning the gap. The CDR3 is made up of 16 amino acids. Germline CDR1 is LGHNA and CDR2 is YSLEER. CDR3 region: CASSQETPLPRYGYTF. The CDR3 bases are TGCGCCAGCAGCCAAGAAACCCCTTTACCGCGGTATGGCTACACCTTC.

The chain has TRBV12-3 or TRBV12-4 and TRBJ2-6, with D perhaps being TRBD1 or TRBD2 (5 bases each). The germline V and J ends were trimmed by 3 bases and 1 base, with 7 bases remaining between them. The CDR3 runs to 15 residues. Here the CDR3 DNA reads TGTGCCAGCAGTTTTTGGGGGTCTGGGGCCAACGTCCTGACTTTC. Translation: CASSFWGSGANVLTF.

The chain joins TRBV19 to TRBJ2-2; D is perhaps TRBD2 (5 bases). The V end lost 11 bases, the J end lost 4 bases, and 14 bases lay between the germline ends. CDR3 size: 13 residues. CDR1 and CDR2 from the germline V gene are LNHDA and SQIVND (reference sequence). CDR3 DNA sequence: TGTGCCTCCACAAGAGCGGTCACCGGGGAGCTGTTTTTT. Encoded protein: CASTRAVTGELFF. The full variable domain, in which reference TRBV19 and TRBJ2-2 provide the parts outside the CDR3, is DGGITQSPKYLFRKEGQNVTLSCEQNLNHDAMYWYRQDPGQGLRLIYYSQIVNDFQKGDIAEGYSVSREKKESFPLTVTSAQKNPTAFYLCASTRAVTGELFFGEGSRLTVL.

This clonotype was seen a handful of times. This chain uses TRBV7-9 with TRBJ1-5, with D possibly matching TRBD1 (6 bases). V lost 4 bases, J lost 4 bases, and 14 bases lay in between. The CDR3 sequence is 15 residues long. CDR1 is SEHNR, CDR2 FQNEAQ, per germline (reference sequence). This chain's CDR3 is CASSSYKGGNQPQHF. The DNA of the CDR3 is TGTGCCAGCAGCTCGTATAAAGGGGGGAATCAGCCCCAGCATTTT.

Regarding this clonotype: A clone one base away is much larger, so this may be a read error. The chain couples TRBV12-3 or TRBV12-4 to TRBJ2-7; D perhaps matches TRBD1 (5 bases). This CDR3 spans 12 amino acids. The CDR3 loop reads CASNRQGYERYF. CDR3 DNA sequence: TGTGCCAGCAATAGGCAGGGCTACGAGCGGTACTTC.

The chain recombines TRBV4-3 with TRBJ1-4, with D maybe TRBD1 (5 bases). The CDR3 sequence is 17 residues long. Deletions cut 0 bases from V and 3 bases from J, with 14 bases between. Germline loops: CDR1 LGHNA, CDR2 YSLEER. For the CDR3, the DNA is TGCGCCAGCAGCCAAGATCTCACGGTCAGGGCTAATGAAAAACTGTTTTTT. It translates to CASSQDLTVRANEKLFF.

This clonotype was detected ten times or more. This chain links TRBV28 with TRBJ2-7; D is undetermined. The CDR3 extends over 13 amino acids. Trimming took 1 base from V and 3 from J, leaving 7 bases between them. Germline V gives CDR1 MDHEN, CDR2 SYDVKM. The CDR3 region has the DNA TGTGCCAGCAGTTTATATGGCGACTACGAGCAGTACTTC. Encoded protein: CASSLYGDYEQYF.

This clonotype appeared many times. The chain carries TRBV9 and TRBJ2-1; 8 bases are shared with TRBD2. V trimming: 2 bases; J trimming: 8 bases; junction bases outside the gene matches: 9. Germline CDR1 is SGDLS and CDR2 is YYNGEE. The CDR3 covers 15 residues. The CDR3 reads CASSVEGAGGDEQFF. Here the CDR3 DNA reads TGTGCCAGCAGCGTGGAGGGCGCGGGGGGCGATGAGCAGTTCTTC.

In its sample, this clonotype was seen a few times. The CDR3 nucleotides are TGCGCCAGCAGCCTAGGACATCCCATAGGGGGTGAGCAGTACTTC. Protein sequence: CASSLGHPIGGEQYF. The chain combines TRBV4-1 with TRBJ2-7; D is perhaps TRBD1 (6 bases). This CDR3 spans 15 amino acids. Per the germline V gene, CDR1 is MGHRA and CDR2 is YSYEKL. V was trimmed by 4 bases and J by 7 bases, leaving 20 bases between them.

This clonotype turned up a few times. The V gene is TRBV23-1, the J gene TRBJ1-2; D gene ambiguous. TRBV23-1 carries the ORF label, with uncertain function. V was clipped by 4 bases and J by 5 bases, with 11 bases between them. The CDR3 extends over 13 amino acids. The CDR3 reads CASSRKNGYGYTF. CDR3 bases: TGCGCCAGCAGTCGGAAAAACGGATATGGCTACACCTTC.

As to this clonotype: One base away lies a much larger clone, so this may be a sequencing read error. This chain links TRBV30 with TRBJ2-1; maybe TRBD2 (6 bases). Trimming took off 3 bases at V and 8 bases at J, with 14 bases between the two ends. CDR1 is GTSNPN, CDR2 SVGIG, per germline (reference sequence). The CDR3 extends over 13 amino acids. The CDR3 coding sequence is TGTGCCTGGAGGTCTGGTGGGAGGCATGAGCAGTTCTTC. Encoded protein: CAWRSGGRHEQFF.

This clonotype was seen repeatedly, ten times or more. The chain recombines TRBV5-1 with TRBJ2-1; TRBD2 matches at 12 bases. Trimming at V came to 0 bases and at J to 10 bases, leaving 11 bases not matched to a gene. The CDR3 spans 17 residues. The germline V gene has CDR1 SGHRS and CDR2 YFSETQ. As DNA, the CDR3 is TGCGCCAGCAGCTTGGGACTAGCGGGAGTTCTGGCCGGGGAGCAGTTCTTC. It translates to CASSLGLAGVLAGEQFF.

This clonotype was observed many times. The gene calls are TRBV18 and TRBJ2-2, with 7 bases matching TRBD1. V trimming: 3 bases; J trimming: 5 bases; junction bases outside the gene matches: 12. CDR1 KGHSH and CDR2 LQKENI come from the germline V gene. The CDR3 is made up of 17 amino acids. The CDR3 DNA sequence: TGTGCCAGCTCACCCAACAGGGGCGGAACGGAAACCGGGGAGCTGTTTTTT. Translation gives CASSPNRGGTETGELFF.

This clonotype appeared a few times. The V and J genes are TRBV28 and TRBJ2-7, with 10 bases identical to TRBD2. V shed 1 base, J shed 5 bases, and the junction held 11 bases outside the gene matches. The CDR3 loop spans 17 amino acids. The germline V gene has CDR1 MDHEN and CDR2 SYDVKM. This CDR3 reads CASSLSRLAGEWDEQYF. CDR3 DNA: TGTGCCAGCAGTTTATCACGGCTAGCGGGAGAATGGGACGAGCAGTACTTC. The full variable domain, with the rest looked up from reference TRBV28 and TRBJ2-7, is DVKVTQSSRYLVKRTGEKVFLECVQDMDHENMFWYRQDPGLGLRLIYFSYDVKMKEKGDIPEGYSVSREKKERFSLILESASTNQTSMYLCASSLSRLAGEWDEQYFGPGTRLTVT.